The TCR beta chain described here comes from a study of shared T cell receptors in the human thymus. CDR1 and CDR2 from the germline V gene are ENHRY and SYGVKD. This CDR3 region has 19 residues. Germline trimming cut 5 bases from V and 0 bases from J; bases unmatched to any gene: 15. Clones were read by immunoSEQ multiplex PCR, and TCRdb kept only the in-frame ones, dropping some. The sample comprises 650,000 to 950,000 clones, approximately 85% of which are singletons, and roughly 0.01% rests with the top ten. These records were also assigned to another study, of human thymus T cells. That study reports: Thymic material originated from resections removed in the course of corrective heart surgery. Thymic and blood repertoires appeared to display a bias in their usage of V and J genes.

The V and J genes are TRBV10-3 and TRBJ2-3, with 9 bases fitting TRBD1. Specimen: thymocytes. This receptor was obtained from a girl less than two years old with a congenital heart defect. CDR3 loop: CAISPRDRAYSSSTDTQYF. The CDR3 DNA reads as TGTGCCATCAGTCCCCGGGACAGGGCCTACAGTTCTAGCACAGATACGCAGTATTTT.